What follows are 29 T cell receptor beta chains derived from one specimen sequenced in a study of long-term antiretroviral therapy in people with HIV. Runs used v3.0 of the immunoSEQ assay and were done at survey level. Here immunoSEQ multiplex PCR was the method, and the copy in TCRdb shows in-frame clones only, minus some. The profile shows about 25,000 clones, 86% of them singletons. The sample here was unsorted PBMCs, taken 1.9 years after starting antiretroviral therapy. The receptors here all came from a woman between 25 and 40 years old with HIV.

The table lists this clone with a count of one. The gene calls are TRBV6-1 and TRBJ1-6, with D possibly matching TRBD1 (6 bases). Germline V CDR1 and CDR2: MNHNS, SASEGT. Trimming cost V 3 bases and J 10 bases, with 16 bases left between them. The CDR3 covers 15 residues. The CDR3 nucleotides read TGTGCCAGCAGTGATGTAAGGGGGAGCTTATCACCCCTCCACTTT. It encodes CASSDVRGSLSPLHF.

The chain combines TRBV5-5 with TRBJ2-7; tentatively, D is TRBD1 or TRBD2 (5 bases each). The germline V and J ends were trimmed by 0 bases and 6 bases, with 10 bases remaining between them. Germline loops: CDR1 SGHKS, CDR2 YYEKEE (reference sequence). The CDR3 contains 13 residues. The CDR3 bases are TGTGCCAGCAGCTTGGGATTAGGGACCGAGCAGTACGTC. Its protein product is CASSLGLGTEQYV.

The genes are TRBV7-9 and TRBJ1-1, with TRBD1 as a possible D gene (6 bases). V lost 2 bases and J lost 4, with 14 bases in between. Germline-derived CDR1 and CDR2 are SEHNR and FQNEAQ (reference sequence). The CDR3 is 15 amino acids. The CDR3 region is CASSLHGTSVTEAFF. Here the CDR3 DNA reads TGTGCCAGCAGCTTACATGGGACATCAGTCACTGAAGCTTTCTTT.

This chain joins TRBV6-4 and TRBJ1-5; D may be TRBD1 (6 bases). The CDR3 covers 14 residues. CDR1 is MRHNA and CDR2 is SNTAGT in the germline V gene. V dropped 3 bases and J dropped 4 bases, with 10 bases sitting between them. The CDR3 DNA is TGTGCCAGCAGTGATGGGGGCTCGAATCAGCCCCAGCATTTT. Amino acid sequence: CASSDGGSNQPQHF.

As DNA, the CDR3 is TGTGCCATCAGTGGGACAGGGGGCTCCCCCGGCCTCAATCAGCCCCAGCATTTT. This gives the protein CAISGTGGSPGLNQPQHF. The rearrangement uses TRBV10-3 and TRBJ1-5; 11 bases agree with TRBD1. The germline V gene encodes CDR1 ENHRY and CDR2 SYGVKD. V lost 4 bases, J lost 3 bases, and 11 bases stayed unmatched. The CDR3 has 18 residues.

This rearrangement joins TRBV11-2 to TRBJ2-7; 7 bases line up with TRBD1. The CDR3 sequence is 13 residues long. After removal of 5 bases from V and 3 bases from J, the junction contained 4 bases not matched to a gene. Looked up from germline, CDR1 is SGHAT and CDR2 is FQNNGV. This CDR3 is CASSVGTVYEQYF. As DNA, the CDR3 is TGTGCCAGCAGCGTCGGGACAGTCTACGAGCAGTACTTC. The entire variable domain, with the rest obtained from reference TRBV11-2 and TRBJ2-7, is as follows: EAGVAQSPRYKIIEKRQSVAFWCNPISGHATLYWYQQILGQGPKLLIQFQNNGVVDDSQLPKDRFSAERLKGVDSTLKIQPAKLEDSAVYLCASSVGTVYEQYFGPGTRLTVT.

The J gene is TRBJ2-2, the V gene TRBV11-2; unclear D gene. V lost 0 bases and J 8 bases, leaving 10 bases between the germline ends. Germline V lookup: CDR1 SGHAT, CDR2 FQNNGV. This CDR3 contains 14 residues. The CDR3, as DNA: TGTGCCAGCAGCTTAGATCGGGTAACGGGGGAGCTGTTTTTT. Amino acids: CASSLDRVTGELFF.

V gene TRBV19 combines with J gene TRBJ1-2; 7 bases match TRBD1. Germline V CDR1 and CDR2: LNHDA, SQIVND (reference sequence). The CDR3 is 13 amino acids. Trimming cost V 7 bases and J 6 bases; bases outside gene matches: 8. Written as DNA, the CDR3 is TGTGCCAGTATGGGCAGGGGGGTCGATGGCTACACCTTC. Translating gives CASMGRGVDGYTF.

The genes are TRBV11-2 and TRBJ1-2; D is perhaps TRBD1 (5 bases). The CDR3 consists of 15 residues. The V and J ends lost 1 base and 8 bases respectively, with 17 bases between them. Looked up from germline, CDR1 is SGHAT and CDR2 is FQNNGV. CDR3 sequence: CASSLAAGLIGGYTF. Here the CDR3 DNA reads TGTGCCAGCAGCTTAGCGGCGGGGCTCATAGGGGGCTACACCTTC.

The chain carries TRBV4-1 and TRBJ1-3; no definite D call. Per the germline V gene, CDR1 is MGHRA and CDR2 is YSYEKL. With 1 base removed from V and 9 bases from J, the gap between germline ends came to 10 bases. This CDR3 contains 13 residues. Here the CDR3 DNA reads TGCGCCAGCAGCCAAGGAAGGGAGAGCACCATATATTTT. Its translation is CASSQGRESTIYF.

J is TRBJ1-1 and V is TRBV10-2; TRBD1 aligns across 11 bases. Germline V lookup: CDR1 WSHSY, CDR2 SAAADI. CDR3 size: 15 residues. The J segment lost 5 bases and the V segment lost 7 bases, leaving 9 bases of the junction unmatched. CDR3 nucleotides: TGCGCCAGCAAACTGGGACAGGGGGGTAGTACTGAAGCTTTCTTT. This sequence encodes CASKLGQGGSTEAFF.

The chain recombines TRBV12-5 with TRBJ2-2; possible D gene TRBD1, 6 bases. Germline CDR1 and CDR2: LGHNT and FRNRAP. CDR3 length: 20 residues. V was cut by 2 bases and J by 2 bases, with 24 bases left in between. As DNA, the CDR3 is TGTGCTAGTGGTTTGCCCACCCGGGGCAAACAGGGAGTTAACACCGGGGAGCTGTTTTTT. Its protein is CASGLPTRGKQGVNTGELFF. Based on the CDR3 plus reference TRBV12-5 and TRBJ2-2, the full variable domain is DARVTQTPRHKVTEMGQEVTMRCQPILGHNTVFWYRQTMMQGLELLAYFRNRAPLDDSGMPKDRFSAEMPDATLATLKIQPSEPRDSAVYFCASGLPTRGKQGVNTGELFFGEGSRLTVL.

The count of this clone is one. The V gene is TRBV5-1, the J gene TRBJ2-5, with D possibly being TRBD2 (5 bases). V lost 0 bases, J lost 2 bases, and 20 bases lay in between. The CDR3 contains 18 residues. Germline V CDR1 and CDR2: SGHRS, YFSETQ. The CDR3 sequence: CASSLGVFLGAEQETQYF. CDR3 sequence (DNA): TGCGCCAGCAGCTTGGGGGTTTTCTTGGGAGCGGAACAAGAGACCCAGTACTTC.

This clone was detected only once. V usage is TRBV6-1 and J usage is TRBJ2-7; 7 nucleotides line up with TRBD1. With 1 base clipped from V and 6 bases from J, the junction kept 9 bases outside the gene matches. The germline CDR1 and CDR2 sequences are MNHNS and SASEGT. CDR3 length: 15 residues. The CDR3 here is CASSEELGQHPEQYV. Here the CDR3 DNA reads TGTGCCAGCAGTGAAGAATTGGGACAGCACCCCGAGCAGTACGTC.

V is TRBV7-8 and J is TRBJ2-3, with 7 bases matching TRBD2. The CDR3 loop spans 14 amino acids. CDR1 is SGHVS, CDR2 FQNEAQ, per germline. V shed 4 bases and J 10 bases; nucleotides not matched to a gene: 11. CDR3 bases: TGTGCCAGCAGCTCAATTATGTGGGGGAGGGCGCAGTATTTT. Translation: CASSSIMWGRAQYF.

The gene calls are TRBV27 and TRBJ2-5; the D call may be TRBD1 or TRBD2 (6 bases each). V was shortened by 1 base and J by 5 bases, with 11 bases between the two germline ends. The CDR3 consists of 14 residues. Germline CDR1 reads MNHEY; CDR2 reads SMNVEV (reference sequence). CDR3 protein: CASSLFQGRETQYF. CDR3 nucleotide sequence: TGTGCCAGCAGTTTATTTCAGGGGAGGGAGACCCAGTACTTC.

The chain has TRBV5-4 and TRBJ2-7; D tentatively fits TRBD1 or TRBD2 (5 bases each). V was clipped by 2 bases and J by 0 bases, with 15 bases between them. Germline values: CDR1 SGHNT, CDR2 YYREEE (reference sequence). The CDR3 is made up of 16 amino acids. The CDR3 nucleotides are TGTGCCAGCAGCTTTGGGGGTGGGCAAGCCTCCTACGAGCAGTACTTC. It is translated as CASSFGGGQASYEQYF.

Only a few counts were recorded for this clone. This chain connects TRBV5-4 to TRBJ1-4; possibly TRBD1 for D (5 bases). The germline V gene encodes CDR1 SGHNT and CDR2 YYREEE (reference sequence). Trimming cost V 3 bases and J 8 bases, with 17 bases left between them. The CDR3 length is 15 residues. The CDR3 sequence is CASSSRDPSWEKLFF. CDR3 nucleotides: TGTGCCAGCAGCTCCCGGGACCCCTCTTGGGAAAAACTGTTTTTT. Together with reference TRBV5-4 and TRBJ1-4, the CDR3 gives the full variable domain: ETGVTQSPTHLIKTRGQQVTLRCSSQSGHNTVSWYQQALGQGPQFIFQYYREEENGRGNFPPRFSGLQFPNYSSELNVNALELDDSALYLCASSSRDPSWEKLFFGSGTQLSVL.

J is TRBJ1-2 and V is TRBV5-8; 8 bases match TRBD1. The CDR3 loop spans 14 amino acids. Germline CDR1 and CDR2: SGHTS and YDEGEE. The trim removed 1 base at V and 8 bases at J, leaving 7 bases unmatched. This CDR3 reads CASSLSPGQGGYTF. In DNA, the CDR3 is TGTGCCAGCAGCTTGTCTCCCGGACAGGGAGGCTACACCTTC.

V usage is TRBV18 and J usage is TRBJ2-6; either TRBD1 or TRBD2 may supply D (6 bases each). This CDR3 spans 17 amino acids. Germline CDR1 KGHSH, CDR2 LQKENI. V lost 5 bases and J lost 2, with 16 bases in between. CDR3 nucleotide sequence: TGTGCCAGCTCAGTCTTAGGGGGGCAGGCTGGGGCCAACGTCCTGACTTTC. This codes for CASSVLGGQAGANVLTF.

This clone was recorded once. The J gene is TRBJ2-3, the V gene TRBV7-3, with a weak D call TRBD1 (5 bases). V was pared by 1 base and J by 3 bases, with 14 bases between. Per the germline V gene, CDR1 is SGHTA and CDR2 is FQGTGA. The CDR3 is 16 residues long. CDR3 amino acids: CASSLRGPTGTDTQYF. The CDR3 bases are TGTGCCAGCAGCTTAAGGGGCCCCACGGGTACAGATACGCAGTATTTT. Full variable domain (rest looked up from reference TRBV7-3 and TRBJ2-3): GAGVSQTPSNKVTEKGKYVELRCDPISGHTALYWYRQSLGQGPEFLIYFQGTGAADDSGLPNDRFFAVRPEGSVSTLKIQRTERGDSAVYLCASSLRGPTGTDTQYFGPGTRLTVL.

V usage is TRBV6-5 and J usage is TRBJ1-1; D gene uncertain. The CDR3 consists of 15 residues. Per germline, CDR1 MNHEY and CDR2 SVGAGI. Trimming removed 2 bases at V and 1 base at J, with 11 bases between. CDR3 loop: CASSYPKTGNTEAFF. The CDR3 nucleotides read TGTGCCAGCAGTTACCCGAAGACGGGGAACACTGAAGCTTTCTTT.

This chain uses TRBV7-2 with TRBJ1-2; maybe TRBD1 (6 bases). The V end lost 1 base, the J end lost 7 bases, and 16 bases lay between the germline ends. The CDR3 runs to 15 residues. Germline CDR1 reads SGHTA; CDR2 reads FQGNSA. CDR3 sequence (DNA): TGTGCCAGCAGCTTAGAAGGGGGGGCGGCGAGTGGCTACACCTTC. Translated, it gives CASSLEGGAASGYTF.

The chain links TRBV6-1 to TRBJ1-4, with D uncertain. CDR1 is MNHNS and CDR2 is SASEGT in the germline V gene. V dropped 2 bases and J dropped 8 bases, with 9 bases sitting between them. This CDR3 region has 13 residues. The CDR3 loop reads CASSEQVGEKLFF. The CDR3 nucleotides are TGTGCCAGCAGTGAACAGGTGGGAGAAAAACTGTTTTTT.

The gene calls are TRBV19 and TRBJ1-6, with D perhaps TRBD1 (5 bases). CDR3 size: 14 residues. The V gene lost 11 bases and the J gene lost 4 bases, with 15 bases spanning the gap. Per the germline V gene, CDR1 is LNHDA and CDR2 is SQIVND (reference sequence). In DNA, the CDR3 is TGTGCCTCGGGGGGGTCGACGTATAATTCACCCCTCCACTTT. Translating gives CASGGSTYNSPLHF.

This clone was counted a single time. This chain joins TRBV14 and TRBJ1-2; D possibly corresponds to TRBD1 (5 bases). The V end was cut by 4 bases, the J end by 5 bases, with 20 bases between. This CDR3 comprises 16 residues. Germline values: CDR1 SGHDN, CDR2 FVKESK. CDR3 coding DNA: TGTGCCAGCAGCCCTCGCGGGTCAGGGTTTAGGTATGGCTACACCTTC. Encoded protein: CASSPRGSGFRYGYTF.

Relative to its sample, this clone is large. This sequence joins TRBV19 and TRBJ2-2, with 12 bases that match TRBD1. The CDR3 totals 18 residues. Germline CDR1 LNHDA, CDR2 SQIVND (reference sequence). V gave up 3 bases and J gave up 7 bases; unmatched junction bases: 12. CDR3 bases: TGTGCCAGTAGTATTAACAGGGACAGGGGGCGCAGGGACGGGGAGCTGTTTTTT. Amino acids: CASSINRDRGRRDGELFF.

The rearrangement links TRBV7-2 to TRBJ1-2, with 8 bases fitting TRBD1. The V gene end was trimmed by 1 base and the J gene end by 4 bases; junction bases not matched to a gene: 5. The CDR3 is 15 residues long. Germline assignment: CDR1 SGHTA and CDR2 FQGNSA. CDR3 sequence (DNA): TGTGCCAGCAGCTTAGACGACAGGGGTAGCTATGGCTACACCTTC. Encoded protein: CASSLDDRGSYGYTF.

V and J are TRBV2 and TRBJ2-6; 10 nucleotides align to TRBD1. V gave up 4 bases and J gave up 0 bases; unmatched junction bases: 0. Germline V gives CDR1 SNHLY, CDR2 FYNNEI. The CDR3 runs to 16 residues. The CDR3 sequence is CASSGDRGSGANVLTF. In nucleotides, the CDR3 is TGTGCCAGCAGTGGGGACAGGGGCTCTGGGGCCAACGTCCTGACTTTC. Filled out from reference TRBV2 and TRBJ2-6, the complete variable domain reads EPEVTQTPSHQVTQMGQEVILRCVPISNHLYFYWYRQILGQKVEFLVSFYNNEISEKSEIFDDQFSVERPDGSNFTLKIRSTKLEDSAMYFCASSGDRGSGANVLTFGAGSRLTVL.